Below are 17 T cell receptor beta chains sequenced from a single sample in a study of regulatory T cells in long-lasting Graves disease. Time point defined: persistent/refractory GD, antithyroid drugs over 5 years with positive TRAb. From RNA extracted from PBMCs, the TCR library was made. Through Arm-PCR of CDR3 regions and iRepertoire HTBI primers, TCR beta libraries were built. TCRdb itself ran the multiplex PCR reads through MiXCR, one entry per CDR3 protein. The table lists 400,000 to 500,000 distinct CDR3 sequences, under 25% of them singletons. This specimen consisted of peripheral blood mononuclear cells (PBMCs), obtained when the disease was refractory, from a patient treated with antithyroid drugs. The receptor source for this set is a female donor with Graves disease.

This clonotype was recorded many times. The V gene is TRBV10-3, the J gene TRBJ2-2; 10 bases are a match to TRBD1. CDR3 length: 16 residues. Germline loops: CDR1 ENHRY, CDR2 SYGVKD. The J segment lost 6 bases and the V segment lost 6 bases, leaving 10 bases of the junction unmatched. The CDR3 region has the DNA TGTGCCATCAGCAGAACGGGACAGGGGTCGTCCGGGGAGCTGTTTTTT. It encodes CAISRTGQGSSGELFF.

This clonotype was seen repeatedly, ten times or more. V is TRBV12-3 or TRBV12-4 and J is TRBJ2-7; D gene unclear. The tail of the sequence fits TRBJ2-5 better, so the J call may be wrong. The CDR3 spans 13 residues. The CDR3 here is CASRQTPAETQYF. For the CDR3, the DNA is TGTGCCAGCAGACAAACCCCAGCGGAGACCCAGTACTTC.

This clonotype appeared a few times. The chain employs TRBV15 and TRBJ2-5; D may match TRBD1 or TRBD2 (5 bases each). Per germline, CDR1 LNHNV and CDR2 YYDKDF (reference sequence). The CDR3 loop spans 14 amino acids. Deletions cut 5 bases from V and 5 bases from J, with 15 bases between. The DNA for the CDR3 is TGTGCCACCAGCGGGACCGCCGGCGGGGAGACCCAGTACTTC. Amino acid sequence: CATSGTAGGETQYF.

Turning to this clonotype: A far more abundant clone sits one base away, making this likely a read error. The conserved closing phenylalanine or tryptophan is absent in this CDR3, likely reflecting a read error. The chain joins TRBV11-3 to TRBJ1-5; unclear D gene. This CDR3 has 13 residues. Trimming took 5 bases from V and 0 from J, leaving 5 bases between them. Germline-derived CDR1 and CDR2 are SGHNT and YENEEA. Written as DNA, the CDR3 is TGTGCCAGCAGCCCTGCTAGCAATCAGCCCCAGCATTCT. Translation: CASSPASNQPQHS.

This clonotype has a count of ten or more. The rearrangement links TRBV6-1 to TRBJ1-2, with TRBD1 matching 8 bases. This CDR3 region has 15 residues. The germline CDR1 and CDR2 sequences are MNHNS and SASEGT. V gave up 0 bases and J gave up 4 bases; unmatched junction bases: 4. CDR3 coding DNA: TGTGCCAGCAGTGAAGCATCGGGACAGGTCTATGGCTACACCTTC. Its protein product is CASSEASGQVYGYTF.

This clonotype was detected only a few times. V gene TRBV30 combines with J gene TRBJ2-5; D may be TRBD1 (5 bases). This CDR3 region has 16 residues. Germline V gene data show CDR1 as GTSNPN and CDR2 as SVGIG (reference sequence). V was clipped by 3 bases and J by 3 bases, with 20 bases between them. CDR3 sequence reads: CAWRGTRAGHKETQYF. CDR3 sequence (DNA): TGTGCCTGGAGAGGTACTCGAGCCGGACATAAAGAGACCCAGTACTTC.

This clonotype has ten or more counts. The CDR3 nucleotides read TGTGCCAGCAGTGAACTAGCGGGGGAACAAGAGACCCAGTACTTC. Encoded protein: CASSELAGEQETQYF. The V gene is TRBV6-1, the J gene TRBJ2-5, with 10 bases fitting TRBD2. Germline V CDR1 and CDR2: MNHNS, SASEGT. The CDR3 covers 15 residues. The V segment lost 2 bases and the J segment 2 bases; nucleotides outside the gene matches: 2.

This chain joins TRBV27 and TRBJ2-2, with 7 nucleotides matching TRBD1. V lost 5 bases to trimming and J lost 5 bases; unmatched junction nucleotides: 11. Germline CDR1 MNHEY, CDR2 SMNVEV (reference sequence). The CDR3 runs to 16 residues. The CDR3 coding sequence is TGTGCCAGCAGTAGGGGGCAGGGGAGAGTTACCGGGGAGCTGTTTTTT. Translated: CASSRGQGRVTGELFF.

This clonotype was picked up many times. The chain employs TRBV6-1 and TRBJ2-4; D unclear. There are 15 residues in the CDR3. Trimming took off 2 bases at V and 3 bases at J, with 11 bases between the two ends. CDR1 is MNHNS and CDR2 is SASEGT in the germline V gene. The CDR3, as DNA: TGTGCCAGCAGTGAAATGTCCCAGGTCAAAAACATTCAGTACTTC. Amino acids: CASSEMSQVKNIQYF.

The V call is TRBV6-1, the J call TRBJ2-7, with D possibly called TRBD1 or TRBD2 (6 bases each). Trimming shortened V by 6 bases and J by 4 bases, and 31 bases separated the two germline ends. Germline CDR1 and CDR2: MNHNS and SASEGT. This CDR3 is built from 19 residues. CDR3 in amino acids: CASRRTDRKGLLKTYEQYF. The CDR3 coding sequence is TGTGCCAGCAGGAGGACCGACAGGAAGGGACTCCTTAAGACTTACGAGCAGTACTTC.

This clonotype was seen ten or more times. The chain recombines TRBV28 with TRBJ1-6; D call uncertain. The germline V gene encodes CDR1 MDHEN and CDR2 SYDVKM. The V and J ends lost 6 bases and 9 bases respectively, with 21 bases between them. This CDR3 has 16 residues. The CDR3 reads CASSPPRAPVRSPLHF. CDR3 DNA sequence: TGTGCCAGCAGCCCGCCGAGGGCCCCAGTCCGTTCACCCCTCCACTTT.

This clonotype was picked up many times. The chain is built from TRBV12-3 or TRBV12-4 and TRBJ1-5; D may be TRBD1 (5 bases). The CDR3 extends over 15 amino acids. The V gene lost 4 bases and the J gene lost 4 bases, with 14 bases spanning the gap. The CDR3 region is CASSSQSGANQPQHF. The CDR3 coding sequence is TGTGCCAGCAGTTCACAGAGCGGGGCAAATCAGCCCCAGCATTTT.

Many counts were recorded for this clonotype. The V call is TRBV28, the J call TRBJ2-7; no definite D call. Deletions cut 1 base from V and 7 bases from J, with 8 bases between. The CDR3 runs to 12 residues. Germline V gene sequence: CDR1 MDHEN, CDR2 SYDVKM. As DNA, the CDR3 is TGTGCCAGCAGTTTATCGGATAGGGAGCAGTACTTC. It yields the protein CASSLSDREQYF.

This clonotype was seen many times. The J gene is TRBJ2-7, the V gene TRBV29-1, with 8 bases that match TRBD1. The J segment lost 3 bases and the V segment lost 2 bases, leaving 3 bases of the junction unmatched. This CDR3 is built from 13 residues. The germline gives CDR1 SQVTM, CDR2 ANQGSEA. The CDR3 sequence: CSVEMDRDYEQYF. Here the CDR3 DNA reads TGCAGCGTTGAAATGGACAGGGACTACGAGCAGTACTTC.

With respect to this clonotype: This may arise from a read error, as a much more abundant clone is one base away. The rearrangement joins TRBV13 to TRBJ1-4; TRBD1 matches 7 bases. The CDR3 length is 17 residues. From germline, CDR1 is PRHDT and CDR2 FYEKMQ (reference sequence). V lost 4 bases and J lost 8; bases outside the gene matches: 16. For the CDR3, the DNA is TGTGCCAGCAGCTCCACGAGACAGGGCGTTCTACTAGAAAAACTGTTTTTT. This codes for CASSSTRQGVLLEKLFF. Full variable domain (outside the CDR3, taken from reference TRBV13 and TRBJ1-4): AAGVIQSPRHLIKEKRETATLKCYPIPRHDTVYWYQQGPGQDPQFLISFYEKMQSDKGSIPDRFSAQQFSDYHSELNMSSLELGDSALYFCASSSTRQGVLLEKLFFGSGTQLSVL.

This clonotype occurred a few times. V gene TRBV10-1 combines with J gene TRBJ1-3; the D is unclear. CDR1 is WNHNN and CDR2 is SYGVQD in the germline V gene (reference sequence). The CDR3 is 15 residues long. V dropped 3 bases and J dropped 1 base, with 10 bases sitting between them. CDR3 sequence: CASSDGVSSGNTIYF. In DNA, the CDR3 is TGCGCCAGCAGTGACGGGGTTTCGTCTGGAAACACCATATATTTT.

This clonotype was seen more than once but under ten times. The J gene is TRBJ2-1, the V gene TRBV9; the D gene is possibly TRBD2 (6 bases). This CDR3 contains 15 residues. Per germline, CDR1 SGDLS and CDR2 YYNGEE. With 2 bases removed from V and 6 bases from J, the gap between germline ends came to 15 bases. CDR3 residues: CASSVGLRAPNEQFF. The CDR3 region has the DNA TGTGCCAGCAGCGTTGGACTAAGGGCCCCCAATGAGCAGTTCTTC.